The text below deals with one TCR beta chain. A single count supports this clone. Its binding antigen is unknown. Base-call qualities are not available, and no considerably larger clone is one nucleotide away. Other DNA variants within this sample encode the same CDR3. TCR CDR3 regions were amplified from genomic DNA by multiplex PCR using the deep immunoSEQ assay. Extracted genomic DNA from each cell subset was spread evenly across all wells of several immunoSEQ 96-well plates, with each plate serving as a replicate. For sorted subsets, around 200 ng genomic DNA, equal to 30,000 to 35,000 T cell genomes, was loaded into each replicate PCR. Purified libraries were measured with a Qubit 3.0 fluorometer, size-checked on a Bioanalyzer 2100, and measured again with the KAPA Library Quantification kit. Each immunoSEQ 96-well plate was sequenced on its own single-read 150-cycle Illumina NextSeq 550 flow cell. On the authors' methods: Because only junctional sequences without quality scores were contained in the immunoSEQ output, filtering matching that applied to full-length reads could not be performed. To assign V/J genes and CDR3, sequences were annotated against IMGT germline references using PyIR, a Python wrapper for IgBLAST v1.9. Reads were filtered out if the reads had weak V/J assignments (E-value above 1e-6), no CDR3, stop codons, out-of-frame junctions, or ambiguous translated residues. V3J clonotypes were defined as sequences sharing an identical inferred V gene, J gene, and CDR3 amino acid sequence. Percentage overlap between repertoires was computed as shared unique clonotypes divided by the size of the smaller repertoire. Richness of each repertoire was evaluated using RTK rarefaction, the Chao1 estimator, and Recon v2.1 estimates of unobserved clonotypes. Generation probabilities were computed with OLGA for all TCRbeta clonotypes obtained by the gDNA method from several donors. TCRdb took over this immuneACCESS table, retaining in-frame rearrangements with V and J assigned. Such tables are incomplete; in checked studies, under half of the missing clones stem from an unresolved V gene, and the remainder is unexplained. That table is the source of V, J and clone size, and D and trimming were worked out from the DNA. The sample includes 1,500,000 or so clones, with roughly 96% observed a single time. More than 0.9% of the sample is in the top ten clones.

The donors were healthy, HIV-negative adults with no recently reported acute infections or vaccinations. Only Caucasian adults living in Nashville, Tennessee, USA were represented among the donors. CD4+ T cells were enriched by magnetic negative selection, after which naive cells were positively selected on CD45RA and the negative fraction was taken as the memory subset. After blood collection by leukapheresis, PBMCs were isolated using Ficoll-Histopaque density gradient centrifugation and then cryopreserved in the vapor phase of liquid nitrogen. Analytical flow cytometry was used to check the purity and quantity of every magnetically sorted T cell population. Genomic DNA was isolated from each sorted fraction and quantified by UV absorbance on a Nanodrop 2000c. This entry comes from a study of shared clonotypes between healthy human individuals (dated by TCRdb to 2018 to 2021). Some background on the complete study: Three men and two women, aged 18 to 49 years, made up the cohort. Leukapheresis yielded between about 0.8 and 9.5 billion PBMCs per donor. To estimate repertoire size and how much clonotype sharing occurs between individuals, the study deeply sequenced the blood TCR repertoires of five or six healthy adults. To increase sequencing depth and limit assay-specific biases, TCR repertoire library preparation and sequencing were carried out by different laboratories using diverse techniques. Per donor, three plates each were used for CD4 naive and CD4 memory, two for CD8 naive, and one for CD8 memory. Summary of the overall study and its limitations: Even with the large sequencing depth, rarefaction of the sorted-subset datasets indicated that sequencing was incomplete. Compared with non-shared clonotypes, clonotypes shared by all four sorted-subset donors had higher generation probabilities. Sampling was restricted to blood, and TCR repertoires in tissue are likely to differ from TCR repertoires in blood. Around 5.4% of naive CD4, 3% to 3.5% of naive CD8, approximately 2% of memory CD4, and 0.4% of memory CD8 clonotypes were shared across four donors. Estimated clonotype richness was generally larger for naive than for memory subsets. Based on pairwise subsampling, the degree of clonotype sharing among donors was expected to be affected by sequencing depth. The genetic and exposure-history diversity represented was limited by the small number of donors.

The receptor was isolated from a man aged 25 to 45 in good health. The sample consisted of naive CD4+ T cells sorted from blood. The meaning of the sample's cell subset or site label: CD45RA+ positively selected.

The DNA reads as follows: TGTGCCAGCAGCCAAGTCAGGGGGTATGAGCAGTACTTC. It translates as CASSQVRGYEQYF. This sequence uses TRBV14 and TRBJ2-7; the junction holds 7 bases that match TRBD1. Ends trimmed: V by 1 base, J by 7 bases; bases unmatched to a gene: 4. Its CDR3 holds 13 amino acids, cysteine through phenylalanine. Of all the DNA, just the CDR3 is kept, 39 bases in frame from base 1. For CDR1 and CDR2, the germline V gene lists SGHDN and FVKESK.